Given below is one TCR beta chain in context. The sample originates from a study of blood T cell repertoires in COVID-19. Here immunoSEQ multiplex PCR was the method, and the copy in TCRdb shows in-frame clones only, minus some. Of about 170,000 clones listed, approximately 84% are singletons. The CDR3 covers 16 residues. Germline loops: CDR1 LNHNV, CDR2 YYDKDF (reference sequence). The trim removed 2 bases at V and 4 bases at J, leaving 6 bases unmatched. This chain connects TRBV15 to TRBJ1-1, with TRBD1 matching over 11 bases. The clonotype was recovered from a woman older than 75 with COVID-19, enrolled during active disease. The sample was peripheral blood. The DNA for the CDR3 is TGTGCCACCAGCAGAATAGCCGGGACAGGGGGCACTGAAGCTTTCTTT. Its protein product is CATSRIAGTGGTEAFF.